Following are 31 T cell receptor beta chains from one sample sequenced in a study of blood T cell repertoires in COVID-19. Profiling relied on immunoSEQ multiplex PCR, and the TCRdb table lists in-frame clones only, not all of them. Of 250,000 or so clones listed, approximately 85% are singletons. Sequencing was carried out using peripheral blood. The receptors were sampled from a man older than 75 with acute or convalescent COVID-19.

The chain carries TRBV5-1 and TRBJ2-7; 11 bases align to TRBD1. V lost 4 bases to trimming and J lost 1 base; unmatched junction nucleotides: 4. CDR1 is SGHRS, CDR2 YFSETQ, per germline. The CDR3 contains 15 residues. CDR3 in DNA: TGCGCCAGCAGCGCCGGGACAGGGGGGTCCTACGAGCAGTACTTC. As protein: CASSAGTGGSYEQYF.

The J gene is TRBJ2-7, the V gene TRBV7-2; tentative D call: TRBD2 (6 bases). Deletions cut 4 bases from V and 3 bases from J, with 16 bases between. Germline values: CDR1 SGHTA, CDR2 FQGNSA. This CDR3 has 15 amino acids. This CDR3 reads CASSSYPGLLYEQYF. The CDR3 DNA reads as TGTGCCAGCAGCTCCTACCCGGGACTCCTCTACGAGCAGTACTTC.

In this sample, this clone turned up a few times. The chain links TRBV18 to TRBJ1-2, with D uncertain. The CDR3 runs to 12 residues. V was trimmed by 3 bases and J by 8 bases, leaving 10 bases between them. Per germline, CDR1 KGHSH and CDR2 LQKENI. The CDR3 is CASSPSLFGYTF. CDR3 DNA sequence: TGTGCCAGCTCACCTTCCCTTTTCGGCTACACCTTC.

The rearrangement joins TRBV19 to TRBJ1-3, with a weak D call TRBD1 (5 bases). Trimming cost V 3 bases and J 2 bases, with 14 bases left between them. This CDR3 region has 16 residues. Germline CDR1 is LNHDA and CDR2 is SQIVND (reference sequence). The CDR3 region has the DNA TGTGCCAGTAGTATCCGCGGGGGGTTAACTGGAAACACCATATATTTT. Amino acid sequence: CASSIRGGLTGNTIYF.

The chain uses TRBV10-2 and TRBJ1-5, with a tentative D call TRBD1 (5 bases). CDR3 length equals 14 residues. Germline CDR1 reads WSHSY; CDR2 reads SAAADI. Between the trimmed V and J ends, which lost 7 bases and 2 bases, there was a span of 12 bases. CDR3 region: CASKGSGGNQPQHF. The CDR3 DNA reads TGCGCCAGCAAGGGTTCGGGGGGCAATCAGCCCCAGCATTTT.

The chain recombines TRBV5-4 with TRBJ1-1; TRBD1 might be the D (5 bases). This CDR3 contains 17 residues. The germline gives CDR1 SGHNT, CDR2 YYREEE (reference sequence). Trimming took off 4 bases at V and 0 bases at J, with 19 bases between the two ends. For the CDR3, the DNA is TGTGCCAGCAGCCTACCGGGGCGGGGCGGCGTGAACACTGAAGCTTTCTTT. This gives the protein CASSLPGRGGVNTEAFF.

This chain links TRBV5-6 with TRBJ1-6; 12 bases are a match to TRBD1. V dropped 3 bases and J dropped 10; count of bases not matched to a gene: 2. Germline V CDR1 and CDR2: SGHDT, YYEEEE. CDR3 length: 14 amino acids. The DNA of the CDR3 is TGTGCCAGCAGCTGGGGGACAGGGGGCTCACCCCTCCACTTT. Protein product: CASSWGTGGSPLHF.

The J gene is TRBJ2-7, the V gene TRBV4-3; TRBD1 matches 9 bases. J was trimmed by 4 bases and V by 4 bases; bases with no gene match: 8. The length of the CDR3 is 15 residues. Germline V gene sequence: CDR1 LGHNA, CDR2 YSLEER. The CDR3 nucleotides are TGCGCCAGCAGCCGTCACCGGGACAGGGCATACGAGCAGTACTTC. Translated: CASSRHRDRAYEQYF.

In nucleotides, the CDR3 is TGTGCCAGCAGATGGACAGGGGGTCAGCCCCAGCATTTT. Amino acids: CASRWTGGQPQHF. The rearrangement uses TRBV28 and TRBJ1-5; 10 bases match TRBD1. V lost 6 bases to trimming and J lost 6 bases; unmatched junction nucleotides: 2. Germline assignment: CDR1 MDHEN and CDR2 SYDVKM. The CDR3 runs to 13 residues.

The chain joins TRBV15 to TRBJ2-7; maybe TRBD1 (6 bases). Trimming cost V 8 bases and J 5 bases, with 19 bases left between them. The CDR3 has 14 amino acids. From germline, CDR1 is LNHNV and CDR2 YYDKDF (reference sequence). The CDR3 reads CATSQGLVSNEQYF. The CDR3 bases are TGTGCCACCTCACAGGGCTTGGTATCCAACGAGCAGTACTTC.

V is TRBV7-9 and J is TRBJ2-3; 13 bases fit TRBD2. CDR1 is SEHNR, CDR2 FQNEAQ, per germline (reference sequence). The V gene end was trimmed by 5 bases and the J gene end by 5 bases; junction bases not matched to a gene: 10. This CDR3 comprises 17 residues. CDR3 in amino acids: CASSRLAGGTAGDTQYF. The DNA of the CDR3 is TGTGCCAGCAGCAGACTAGCGGGGGGCACTGCCGGAGATACGCAGTATTTT.

This clone was seen a single time. The chain has TRBV2 and TRBJ1-5; D remains unclear. Germline loops: CDR1 SNHLY, CDR2 FYNNEI. The germline V and J ends were trimmed by 0 bases and 4 bases, with 10 bases remaining between them. This CDR3 comprises 15 residues. The CDR3 spells CASSEALRGNQPQHF. The CDR3 DNA reads TGTGCCAGCAGTGAAGCGCTTCGGGGAAATCAGCCCCAGCATTTT.

The V gene is TRBV18, the J gene TRBJ2-3; 7 positions agree with TRBD2. The CDR3 covers 14 residues. With 6 bases clipped from V and 2 bases from J, the junction kept 5 bases outside the gene matches. The V gene's germline CDR1 is KGHSH and CDR2 LQKENI. This CDR3 reads CASSRGGSTDTQYF. In nucleotides, the CDR3 is TGTGCCAGCTCCCGGGGAGGGTCCACAGATACGCAGTATTTT.

The chain carries TRBV9 and TRBJ2-2; 9 bases fit TRBD1. Germline CDR1 is SGDLS and CDR2 is YYNGEE. CDR3 length: 16 amino acids. J lost 7 bases, V lost 2 bases, and 9 bases had no gene match. CDR3 sequence: CASSVSIQGAGGELFF. The CDR3 coding sequence is TGTGCCAGCAGCGTTTCGATACAGGGGGCCGGCGGGGAGCTGTTTTTT.

The genes are TRBV28 and TRBJ2-1; TRBD2 agrees at 10 bases. The CDR3 spans 16 residues. In germline, CDR1 is MDHEN, CDR2 SYDVKM. V dropped 2 bases and J dropped 13; count of bases not matched to a gene: 14. The CDR3 DNA is TGTGCCAGCAGTTTAATCTTAGGGAGCGGGAGGGACGAACAGTTCTTC. It specifies CASSLILGSGRDEQFF.

V and J are TRBV5-4 and TRBJ1-1, with a weak D call TRBD1 (5 bases). The CDR3 loop spans 16 amino acids. Trimming cost V 0 bases and J 3 bases, with 15 bases left between them. Looked up from germline, CDR1 is SGHNT and CDR2 is YYREEE (reference sequence). The CDR3 region is CASSLGVRPGDTEAFF. In DNA form, the CDR3 reads TGTGCCAGCAGCTTGGGCGTCCGCCCGGGGGACACTGAAGCTTTCTTT.

V usage is TRBV27 and J usage is TRBJ1-2, with D uncertain. The germline V and J ends were trimmed by 6 bases and 6 bases, with 14 bases remaining between them. The CDR3 is 13 amino acids. Germline assignment: CDR1 MNHEY and CDR2 SMNVEV (reference sequence). DNA of the CDR3: TGTGCCAGCAGGCTAAACCGAATGAATGGCTACACCTTC. Translated: CASRLNRMNGYTF.

The CDR3 DNA is TGTGCCAGCAGCTTAGACAGGAATACGCAGTATTTT. It translates to CASSLDRNTQYF. The rearrangement joins TRBV7-9 to TRBJ2-3, with D maybe TRBD1 (5 bases). V lost 1 base, J lost 7 bases, and 6 bases lay in between. The CDR3 runs 12 residues. Germline-derived CDR1 and CDR2 are SEHNR and FQNEAQ (reference sequence).

The count of this clone is one. Other DNA sequences in this specimen translate into the identical CDR3. The chain combines TRBV5-1 with TRBJ1-5; D is ambiguous. With 4 bases removed from V and 0 bases from J, the gap between germline ends came to 11 bases. The germline gives CDR1 SGHRS, CDR2 YFSETQ. This CDR3 has 15 residues. Here the CDR3 DNA reads TGCGCCAGCAGCCTAGACGGTTATAGCAATCAGCCCCAGCATTTT. Translating it yields CASSLDGYSNQPQHF.

This rearrangement joins TRBV6-2 or TRBV6-3 to TRBJ1-2; a possible D gene is TRBD1 (6 bases). The CDR3 has 15 residues. V was cut by 2 bases and J by 3 bases, with 13 bases left in between. Germline V gene data show CDR1 as MNHEY and CDR2 as SVGEGT. CDR3 bases: TGTGCCAGCAGTTACAACAGGGAAAGGGACTATGGCTACACCTTC. Protein: CASSYNRERDYGYTF.

The rearrangement joins TRBV4-3 to TRBJ1-6; no definite D call. CDR1 is LGHNA and CDR2 is YSLEER in the germline V gene. V was trimmed by 0 bases and J by 14 bases, leaving 14 bases between them. The CDR3 has 14 residues. The CDR3 protein is CASSQDLALLSLHF. DNA for the CDR3: TGCGCCAGCAGCCAAGATCTGGCCCTCCTTTCCCTCCACTTT.

This rearrangement joins TRBV13 to TRBJ1-6, with TRBD1 as a possible D gene (6 bases). The V and J ends lost 5 bases and 7 bases respectively, with 18 bases between them. The germline CDR1 and CDR2 sequences are PRHDT and FYEKMQ (reference sequence). The CDR3 is made up of 16 amino acids. The CDR3 DNA reads as TGTGCCAGCAGCGAACTATACAGGGCGTCAAATTCACCCCTCCACTTT. Amino acids: CASSELYRASNSPLHF.

This clone was picked up a small number of times. This chain joins TRBV19 and TRBJ1-4; D unresolved. The CDR3 is 14 residues long. The germline V gene encodes CDR1 LNHDA and CDR2 SQIVND (reference sequence). V dropped 3 bases and J dropped 0 bases, with 5 bases sitting between them. In DNA form, the CDR3 reads TGTGCCAGTAGTATTGTCGCAACTAATGAAAAACTGTTTTTT. This encodes CASSIVATNEKLFF.

The chain carries TRBV3-1 (or the pseudogene TRBV3-2) and TRBJ1-2; the D gene is possibly TRBD1 (5 bases). Between the trimmed V and J ends, which lost 1 base and 7 bases, there was a span of 10 bases. This CDR3 is 13 amino acids long. Germline CDR1 is LGHDT and CDR2 is YNNKEL (reference sequence). CDR3 region: CASSQGGEFGYTF. The DNA of the CDR3 is TGTGCCAGCAGCCAAGGGGGGGAGTTTGGCTACACCTTC.

This clone has only a few counts. The chain couples TRBV6-5 to TRBJ1-4, with D unresolved. This CDR3 has 15 residues. V was clipped by 4 bases and J by 0 bases, with 9 bases between them. Per the germline V gene, CDR1 is MNHEY and CDR2 is SVGAGI. The CDR3 nucleotides read TGTGCCAGCAGTTCCGCCGGGACAACTAATGAAAAACTGTTTTTT. Protein product: CASSSAGTTNEKLFF.

The rearrangement joins TRBV2 to TRBJ1-4; 11 bases match TRBD1. V shed 10 bases and J 7 bases; nucleotides not matched to a gene: 8. The germline CDR1 and CDR2 sequences are SNHLY and FYNNEI. This CDR3 is 14 amino acids long. The DNA of the CDR3 is TGTGCCACTTCTTGGGGGACAGGGGGTGAAAAACTGTTTTTT. Amino acid sequence: CATSWGTGGEKLFF.

CDR3 protein: CASSLRTPNEKLFF. CDR3 in DNA: TGTGCCAGCAGCTTACGGACTCCTAATGAAAAACTGTTTTTT. This chain connects TRBV7-9 to TRBJ1-4, with D hard to call. The CDR3 extends over 14 amino acids. Germline V gene lookup returns CDR1 SEHNR and CDR2 FQNEAQ (reference sequence). The V end was cut by 2 bases, the J end by 3 bases, with 7 bases between. Using reference TRBV7-9 and TRBJ1-4 for the parts outside the CDR3, the full variable domain is DTGVSQNPRHKITKRGQNVTFRCDPISEHNRLYWYRQTLGQGPEFLTYFQNEAQLEKSRLLSDRFSAERPKGSFSTLEIQRTEQGDSAMYLCASSLRTPNEKLFFGSGTQLSVL.

The V call is TRBV11-2, the J call TRBJ1-1, with D perhaps TRBD1 (5 bases). This CDR3 region has 13 residues. The V and J ends lost 4 bases and 4 bases respectively, with 10 bases between them. Germline V CDR1 and CDR2: SGHAT, FQNNGV. The CDR3 DNA is TGTGCCAGCAGCTCGGGGACTCTCACTGAAGCTTTCTTT. This translates into CASSSGTLTEAFF.

This clone was observed a single time. This chain links TRBV27 with TRBJ1-3, with TRBD1 matching over 9 bases. Germline CDR1 MNHEY, CDR2 SMNVEV (reference sequence). With 6 bases clipped from V and 0 bases from J, the junction kept 3 bases outside the gene matches. This CDR3 has 15 residues. The CDR3, as DNA: TGTGCCAGCAGGGGACAGGGTCTCTCTGGAAACACCATATATTTT. It is translated as CASRGQGLSGNTIYF.

This chain links TRBV5-1 with TRBJ1-6; unclear D gene. The germline V gene encodes CDR1 SGHRS and CDR2 YFSETQ. The CDR3 spans 14 residues. The V end lost 4 bases, the J end lost 6 bases, and 11 bases lay between the germline ends. The CDR3 spells CASSVGLLNSPLHF. In nucleotides, the CDR3 is TGCGCCAGCAGCGTTGGACTGCTTAATTCACCCCTCCACTTT.

V gene TRBV19 combines with J gene TRBJ2-7; 9 bases are shared with TRBD1. The CDR3 has 16 residues. V lost 5 bases to trimming and J lost 4 bases; unmatched junction nucleotides: 12. CDR1 is LNHDA, CDR2 SQIVND, per germline (reference sequence). In DNA, the CDR3 is TGTGCCAGTAGTCCCGCCGGGACAGGGATAATTTACGAGCAGTACTTC. As protein: CASSPAGTGIIYEQYF.